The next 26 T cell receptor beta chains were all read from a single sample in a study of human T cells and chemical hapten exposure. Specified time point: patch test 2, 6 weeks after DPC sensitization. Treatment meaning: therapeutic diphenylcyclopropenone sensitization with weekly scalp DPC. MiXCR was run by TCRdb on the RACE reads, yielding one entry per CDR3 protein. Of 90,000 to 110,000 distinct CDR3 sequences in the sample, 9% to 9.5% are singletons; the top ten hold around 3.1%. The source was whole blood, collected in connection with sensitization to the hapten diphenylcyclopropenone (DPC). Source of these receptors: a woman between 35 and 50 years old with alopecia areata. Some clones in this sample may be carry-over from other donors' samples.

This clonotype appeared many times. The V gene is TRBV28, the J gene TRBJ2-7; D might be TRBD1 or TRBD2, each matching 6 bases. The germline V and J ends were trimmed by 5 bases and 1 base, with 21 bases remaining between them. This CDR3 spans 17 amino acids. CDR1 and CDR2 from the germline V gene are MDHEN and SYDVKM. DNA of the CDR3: TGTGCCAGCAGTACCTCGGGGGCCCCGGTCGTGTCCTACGAGCAGTACTTC. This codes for CASSTSGAPVVSYEQYF.

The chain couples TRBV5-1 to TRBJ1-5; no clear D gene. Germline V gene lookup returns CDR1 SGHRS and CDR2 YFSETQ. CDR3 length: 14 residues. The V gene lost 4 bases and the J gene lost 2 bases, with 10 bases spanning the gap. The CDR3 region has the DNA TGCGCCAGCAGCCTTTCTCCGGGCAATCAGCCCCAGCATTTT. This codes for CASSLSPGNQPQHF. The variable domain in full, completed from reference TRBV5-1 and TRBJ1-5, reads KAGVTQTPRYLIKTRGQQVTLSCSPISGHRSVSWYQQTPGQGLQFLFEYFSETQRNKGNFPGRFSGRQFSNSRSEMNVSTLELGDSALYLCASSLSPGNQPQHFGDGTRLSIL.

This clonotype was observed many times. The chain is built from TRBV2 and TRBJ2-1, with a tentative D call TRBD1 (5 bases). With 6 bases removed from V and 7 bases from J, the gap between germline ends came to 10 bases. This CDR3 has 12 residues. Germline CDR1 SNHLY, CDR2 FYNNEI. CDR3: CASRQVLNEQFF. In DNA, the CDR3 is TGTGCCAGCAGACAGGTTCTTAATGAGCAGTTCTTC.

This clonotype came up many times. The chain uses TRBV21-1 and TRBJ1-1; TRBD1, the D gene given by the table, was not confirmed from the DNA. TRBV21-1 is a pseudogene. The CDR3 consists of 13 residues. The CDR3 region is CASGDTRATEAFF. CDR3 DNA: TGTGCCAGCGGGGACACTAGGGCCACTGAAGCTTTCTTT.

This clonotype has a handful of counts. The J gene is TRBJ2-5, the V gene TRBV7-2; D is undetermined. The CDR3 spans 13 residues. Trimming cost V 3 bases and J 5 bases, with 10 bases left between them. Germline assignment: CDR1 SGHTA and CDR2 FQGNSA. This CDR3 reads CASSFIGTETQYF. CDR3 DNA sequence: TGTGCCAGCAGCTTCATAGGTACGGAGACCCAGTACTTC.

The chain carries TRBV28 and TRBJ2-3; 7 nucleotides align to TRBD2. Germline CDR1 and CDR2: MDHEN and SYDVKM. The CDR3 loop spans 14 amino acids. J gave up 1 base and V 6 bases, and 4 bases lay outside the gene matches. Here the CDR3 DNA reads TGTGCCAGCAGCGCGGGGGACCGCACAGATACGCAGTATTTT. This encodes CASSAGDRTDTQYF. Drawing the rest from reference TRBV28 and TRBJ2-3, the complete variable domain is DVKVTQSSRYLVKRTGEKVFLECVQDMDHENMFWYRQDPGLGLRLIYFSYDVKMKEKGDIPEGYSVSREKKERFSLILESASTNQTSMYLCASSAGDRTDTQYFGPGTRLTVL.

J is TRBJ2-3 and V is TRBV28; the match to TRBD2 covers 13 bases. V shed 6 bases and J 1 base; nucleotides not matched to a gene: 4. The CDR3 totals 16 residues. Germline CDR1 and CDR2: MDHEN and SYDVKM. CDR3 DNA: TGTGCCAGCAGCACTAGCGGGGGGGCCGGCACAGATACGCAGTATTTT. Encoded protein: CASSTSGGAGTDTQYF.

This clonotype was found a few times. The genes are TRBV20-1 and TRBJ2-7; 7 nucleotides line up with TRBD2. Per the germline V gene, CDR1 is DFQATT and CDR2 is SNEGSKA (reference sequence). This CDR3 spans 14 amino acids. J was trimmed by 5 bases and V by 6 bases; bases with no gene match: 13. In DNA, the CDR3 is TGCAGTGCCGGGTCTGGGGCGGGGGTTAACGAGCAGTACTTC. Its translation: CSAGSGAGVNEQYF.

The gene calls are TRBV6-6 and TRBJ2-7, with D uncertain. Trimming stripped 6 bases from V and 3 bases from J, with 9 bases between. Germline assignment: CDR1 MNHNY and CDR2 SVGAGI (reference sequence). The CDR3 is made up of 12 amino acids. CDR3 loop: CASSRGVYEQYF. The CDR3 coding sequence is TGTGCCAGCAGCCGCGGAGTCTACGAGCAGTACTTC.

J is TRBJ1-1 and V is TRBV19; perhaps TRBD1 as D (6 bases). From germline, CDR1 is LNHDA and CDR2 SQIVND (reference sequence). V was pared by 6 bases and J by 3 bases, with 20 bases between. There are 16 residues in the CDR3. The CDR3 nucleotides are TGTGCCAGTAGCCAGACAACAGGGACCCAAGACACTGAAGCTTTCTTT. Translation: CASSQTTGTQDTEAFF.

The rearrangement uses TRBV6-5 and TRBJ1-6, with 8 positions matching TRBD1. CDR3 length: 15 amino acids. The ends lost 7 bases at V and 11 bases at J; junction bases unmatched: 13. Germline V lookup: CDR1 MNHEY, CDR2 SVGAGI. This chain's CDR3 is CASTLSDRGRTPLHF. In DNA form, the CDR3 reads TGTGCCAGCACCCTATCTGACAGGGGAAGGACACCCCTCCACTTT.

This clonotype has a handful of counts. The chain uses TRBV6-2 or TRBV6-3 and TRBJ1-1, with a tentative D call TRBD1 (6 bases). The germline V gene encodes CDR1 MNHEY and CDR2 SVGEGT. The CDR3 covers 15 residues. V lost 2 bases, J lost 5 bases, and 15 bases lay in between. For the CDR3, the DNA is TGTGCCAGCAGTTACGTCCTAGAAGGGGGGACTGAAGCTTTCTTT. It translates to CASSYVLEGGTEAFF.

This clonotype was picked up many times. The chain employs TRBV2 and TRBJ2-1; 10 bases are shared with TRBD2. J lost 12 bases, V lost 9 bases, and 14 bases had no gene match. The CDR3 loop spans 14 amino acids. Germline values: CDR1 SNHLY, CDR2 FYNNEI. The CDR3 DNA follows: TGTGCCAGTCTCCGGGGACTAGCGTCCGAGCCGCAGTTCTTC. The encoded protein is CASLRGLASEPQFF. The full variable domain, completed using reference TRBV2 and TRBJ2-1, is EPEVTQTPSHQVTQMGQEVILRCVPISNHLYFYWYRQILGQKVEFLVSFYNNEISEKSEIFDDQFSVERPDGSNFTLKIRSTKLEDSAMYFCASLRGLASEPQFFGPGTRLTVL.

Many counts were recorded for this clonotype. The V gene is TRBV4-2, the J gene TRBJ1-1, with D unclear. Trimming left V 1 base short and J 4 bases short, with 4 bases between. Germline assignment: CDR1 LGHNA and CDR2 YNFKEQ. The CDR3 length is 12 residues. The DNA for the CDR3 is TGTGCCAGCAGCCAAGTGGGCACTGAAGCTTTCTTT. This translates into CASSQVGTEAFF.

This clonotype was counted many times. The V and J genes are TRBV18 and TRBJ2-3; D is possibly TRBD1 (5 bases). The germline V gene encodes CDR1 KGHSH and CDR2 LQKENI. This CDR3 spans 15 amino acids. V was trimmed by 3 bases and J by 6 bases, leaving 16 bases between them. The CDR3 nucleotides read TGTGCCAGCTCACCTTGGGAAGACAGACGGGATACGCAGTATTTT. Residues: CASSPWEDRRDTQYF. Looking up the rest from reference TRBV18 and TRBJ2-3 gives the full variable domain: NAGVMQNPRHLVRRRGQEARLRCSPMKGHSHVYWYRQLPEEGLKFMVYLQKENIIDESGMPKERFSAEFPKEGPSILRIQQVVRGDSAAYFCASSPWEDRRDTQYFGPGTRLTVL.

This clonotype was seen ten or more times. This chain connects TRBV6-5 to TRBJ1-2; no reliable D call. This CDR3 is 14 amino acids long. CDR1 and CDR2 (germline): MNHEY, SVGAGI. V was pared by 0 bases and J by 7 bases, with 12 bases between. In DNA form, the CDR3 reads TGTGCCAGCAGTTACTCGCACACGCCCGGTGGCTACACCTTC. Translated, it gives CASSYSHTPGGYTF.

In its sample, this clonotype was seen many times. CDR3: CASSLGTSSKQETQYF. CDR3 in DNA: TGTGCCAGCAGCTTAGGGACTAGCAGCAAGCAAGAGACCCAGTACTTC. This chain uses TRBV7-2 with TRBJ2-5, with TRBD2 matching over 8 bases. The CDR3 totals 16 residues. V was clipped by 1 base and J by 2 bases; unmatched bases: 6. CDR1 and CDR2 (germline): SGHTA, FQGNSA. Filled out from reference TRBV7-2 and TRBJ2-5, the complete variable domain reads GAGVSQSPSNKVTEKGKDVELRCDPISGHTALYWYRQSLGQGLEFLIYFQGNSAPDKSGLPSDRFSAERTGGSVSTLTIQRTQQEDSAVYLCASSLGTSSKQETQYFGPGTRLLVL.

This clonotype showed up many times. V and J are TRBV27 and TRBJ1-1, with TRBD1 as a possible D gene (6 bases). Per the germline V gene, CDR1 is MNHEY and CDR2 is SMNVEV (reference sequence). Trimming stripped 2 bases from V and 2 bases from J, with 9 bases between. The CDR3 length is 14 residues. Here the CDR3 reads CASSLQGSNTEAFF. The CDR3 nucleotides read TGTGCCAGCAGTTTACAGGGGAGTAACACTGAAGCTTTCTTT.

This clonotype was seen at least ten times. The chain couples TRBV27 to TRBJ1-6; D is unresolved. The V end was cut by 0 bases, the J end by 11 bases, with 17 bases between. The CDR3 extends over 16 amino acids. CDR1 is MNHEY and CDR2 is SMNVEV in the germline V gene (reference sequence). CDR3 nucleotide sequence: TGTGCCAGCAGTTTATCCCCAGACGGCTCGCGCCCACCCCTCCACTTT. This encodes CASSLSPDGSRPPLHF.

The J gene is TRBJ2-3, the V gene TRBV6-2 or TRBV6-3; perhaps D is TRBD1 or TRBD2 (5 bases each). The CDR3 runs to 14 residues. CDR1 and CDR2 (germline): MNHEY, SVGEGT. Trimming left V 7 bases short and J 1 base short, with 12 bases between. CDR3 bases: TGTGCCAGCACGGGGCTGGGGGGCACAGATACGCAGTATTTT. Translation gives CASTGLGGTDTQYF.

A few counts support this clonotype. The CDR3 coding sequence is TGTGCCAGCAGCCCCAACAGGGGCCCAATCCATGGCTACACCTTC. This sequence encodes CASSPNRGPIHGYTF. The V gene is TRBV7-2, the J gene TRBJ1-2, with 7 bases identical to TRBD1. The CDR3 is made up of 15 amino acids. Germline CDR1 is SGHTA and CDR2 is FQGNSA. V was clipped by 5 bases and J by 6 bases; unmatched bases: 12.

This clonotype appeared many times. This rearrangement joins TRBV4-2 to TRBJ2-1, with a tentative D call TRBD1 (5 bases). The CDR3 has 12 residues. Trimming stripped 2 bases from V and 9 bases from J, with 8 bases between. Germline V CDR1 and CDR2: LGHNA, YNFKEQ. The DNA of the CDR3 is TGTGCCAGCAGCCAACATAGGGGTGAGCAGTTCTTC. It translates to CASSQHRGEQFF.

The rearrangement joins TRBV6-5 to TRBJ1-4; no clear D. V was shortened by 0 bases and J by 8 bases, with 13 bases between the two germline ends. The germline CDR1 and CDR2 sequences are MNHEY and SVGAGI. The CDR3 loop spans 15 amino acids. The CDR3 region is CASSYSGGKGEKLFF. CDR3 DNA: TGTGCCAGCAGTTACTCAGGAGGGAAAGGGGAAAAACTGTTTTTT.

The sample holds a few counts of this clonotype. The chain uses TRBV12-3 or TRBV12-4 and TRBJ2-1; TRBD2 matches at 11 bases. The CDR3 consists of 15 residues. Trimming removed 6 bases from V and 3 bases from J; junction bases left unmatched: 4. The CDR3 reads CASSLAGGIYNEQFF. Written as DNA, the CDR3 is TGTGCCAGCAGCCTAGCGGGGGGTATCTACAATGAGCAGTTCTTC.

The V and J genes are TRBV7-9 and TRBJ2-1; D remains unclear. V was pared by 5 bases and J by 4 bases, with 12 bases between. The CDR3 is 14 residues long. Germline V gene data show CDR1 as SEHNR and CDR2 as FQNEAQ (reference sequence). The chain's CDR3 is CASSPSFGYNEQFF. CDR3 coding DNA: TGTGCCAGCAGCCCGAGCTTCGGGTACAATGAGCAGTTCTTC.

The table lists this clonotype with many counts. CDR3 amino acids: CASTEYRSGTHGYTF. As DNA, the CDR3 is TGTGCCAGTACCGAATATAGATCGGGTACCCATGGCTACACCTTC. The V gene is TRBV19, the J gene TRBJ1-2; D is unclear. The CDR3 sequence is 15 residues long. Germline CDR1 is LNHDA and CDR2 is SQIVND (reference sequence). V was shortened by 7 bases and J by 6 bases, with 21 bases between the two germline ends.